This T cell receptor beta chain emerged from a study of blood T cells in healthy people across ages. CDR3 length: 16 amino acids. Trimming at V came to 6 bases and at J to 1 base, leaving 8 bases not matched to a gene. Points from the study as a whole: A roughly linear fall in TCR beta diversity per million T cells was seen with increasing age. Reliance upon unsorted PBMCs precluded definitive naive versus antigen-experienced comparison.

This clonotype was seen repeatedly, ten times or more. The antigen is undetermined. A second PCR of 7 to 11 cycles used a sample-barcoded 5' primer and a J-beta primer mix. All samples gave at least 2.5 million CDR3-containing paired-end reads. TCRdb reprocessed the 5' RACE reads with MiXCR, giving one entry per CDR3 protein. The sample holds roughly 680,000 distinct CDR3 sequences, 52% seen once. The V call is TRBV12-3 or TRBV12-4, the J call TRBJ2-3; 9 bases line up with TRBD2. The receptor comes from an elderly woman in good health. Material: blood. The chain's CDR3 is CASRETTSGRTDTQYF. As DNA, the CDR3 is TGTGCCAGCAGGGAAACGACTAGCGGACGCACAGATACGCAGTATTTT.